This T cell receptor beta chain was sequenced for a study of blood T cell repertoires in COVID-19. The method was immunoSEQ multiplex PCR; TCRdb's version includes in-frame clones alone and lacks a portion of them. The profile covers roughly 110,000 clones, with less than 80% appearing a single time and 6.2% taken by the ten largest. The CDR3 is made up of 14 amino acids. V gave up 6 bases and J gave up 2 bases; unmatched junction bases: 4. CDR1 and CDR2 from the germline V gene are MDHEN and SYDVKM. This TCR derives from a man older than 75 with COVID-19, enrolled during active disease. Sequenced: peripheral blood. The rearrangement uses TRBV28 and TRBJ2-3, with 8 bases fitting TRBD2. The CDR3 is CASRPSGHTDTQYF. The DNA of the CDR3 is TGTGCCAGCAGGCCTAGCGGGCACACAGATACGCAGTATTTT.